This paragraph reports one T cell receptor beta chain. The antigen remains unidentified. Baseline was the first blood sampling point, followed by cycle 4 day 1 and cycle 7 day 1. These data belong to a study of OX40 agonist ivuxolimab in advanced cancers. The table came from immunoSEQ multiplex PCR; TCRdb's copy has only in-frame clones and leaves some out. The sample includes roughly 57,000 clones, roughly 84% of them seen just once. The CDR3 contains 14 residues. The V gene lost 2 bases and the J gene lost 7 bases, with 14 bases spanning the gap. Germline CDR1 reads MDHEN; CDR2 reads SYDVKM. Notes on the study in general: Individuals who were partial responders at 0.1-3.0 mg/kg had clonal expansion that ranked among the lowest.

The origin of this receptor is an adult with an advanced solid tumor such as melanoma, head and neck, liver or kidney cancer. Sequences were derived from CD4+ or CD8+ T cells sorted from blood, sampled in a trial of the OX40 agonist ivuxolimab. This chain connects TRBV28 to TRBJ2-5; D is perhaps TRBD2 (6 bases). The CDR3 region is CASSLSGRPGTQYF. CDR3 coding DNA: TGTGCCAGCAGTTTAAGCGGGCGTCCGGGGACCCAGTACTTC.